This T cell receptor beta chain emerged from a study of T cell clones after liver transplantation. TCRdb keeps only in-frame clones here, not all; method: immunoSEQ multiplex PCR. The sample records some 13,000 clones, less than 85% being singletons. Germline V lookup: CDR1 SGHVS, CDR2 FNYEAQ. The V and J ends lost 5 bases and 7 bases respectively, with 11 bases between them. This CDR3 is built from 12 residues. J is TRBJ1-2 and V is TRBV7-6; D is undetermined. Source: CD8+ T cells from blood, taken at the 22-month timepoint. The TCR comes from a human patient who received a liver transplant. Some of the T cells might come from the graft donor. CDR3 in amino acids: CASSPASPGYTF. CDR3 nucleotide sequence: TGTGCCAGCAGCCCTGCGAGTCCTGGCTACACCTTC.